This T cell receptor beta chain derives from a study of CD8 T cells in ankylosing spondylitis. The authors made TCR beta libraries by quantitative 5'-RACE with molecular barcodes. Each CDR3 protein gets one entry after TCRdb re-called the 5' RACE reads with MiXCR. Found here are a few hundred thousand distinct CDR3 sequences, roughly 20% of them singletons; the top ten hold 3.5%. This clonotype was observed a handful of times. The source material was blood, either unsorted or a sorted T cell fraction (not recorded which). The origin of this receptor is a female donor with ankylosing spondylitis or in good health (not recorded which).

As DNA, the CDR3 is TGCGCCAGCAGTTATAGCGGGGGGGGCAGCTCCTACAATGAGCAGTTCTTC. It yields the protein CASSYSGGGSSYNEQFF. The chain uses TRBV5-1 and TRBJ2-1; TRBD2 agrees at 11 bases. Unmatched junction bases numbered 7, after V lost 5 bases and J lost 0 bases. This CDR3 has 17 residues. Germline CDR1 reads SGHRS; CDR2 reads YFSETQ.